Sequencing of this T cell receptor beta chain was carried out in a study of Ad26.COV2.S vaccination and SARS-CoV-2 variants. Study outcomes and limitations: There was a possibility that the TCR breadth and depth analyses underestimated total T cell responses.

Germline CDR1 is KGHDR and CDR2 is SFDVKD. The V end was cut by 5 bases, the J end by 4 bases, with 19 bases between. This CDR3 region has 16 residues. A remark on this clone: Antigen: not known.

Specified treatment: some 20 received Ad26.COV2.S at low or high dose, single or two shots; 5 received placebo; per-sample allocation not given. After the first vaccine or placebo injection, samples were drawn on day 63. Sequencing was performed with immunoSEQ multiplex PCR; in TCRdb, only in-frame clones are kept and a portion is missing. The profile shows hundreds of thousands of clones, roughly 89% of them singletons. The receptor's source is a person between 18 and 59 years old who received the Ad26.COV2.S COVID-19 vaccine or a placebo. The V call is TRBV24-1, the J call TRBJ1-2; tentative D call: TRBD1 (6 bases). Here the sequenced sample was peripheral blood, taken in a trial of Ad26.COV2.S vaccine versus placebo. DNA of the CDR3: TGTGCCACCAGTGGCGTGGGGGCTTCAGGAGGCTATGGCTACACCTTC. Translated, it gives CATSGVGASGGYGYTF.